This T cell receptor beta chain was observed in a study of OX40 agonist ivuxolimab in advanced cancers. Study information: Ivuxolimab is an agonistic anti-OX40 (CD134) antibody, and patients were treated with it. Every 2 weeks, ivuxolimab was infused into the patients intravenously at between 0.01 and 10 mg/kg. Prior checkpoint blockade (anti-PD-1, anti-PD-L1 or anti-CTLA-4) was permitted; 35% to 50% had it. Study outcomes and limitations: Compared with CD4+, CD8+ T cells on average had more expanded clones.

Comment on this clone: Its antigen is currently unknown. Relative to the germline gene, one junction end is altered; a read error may explain this.

TCRdb's copy holds only in-frame clones and misses some; the assay was immunoSEQ multiplex PCR. This table has fewer than 90,000 clones, over 85% appearing once. This CDR3 region has 14 residues. The germline V gene has CDR1 SNHLY and CDR2 FYNNEI. The clonotype was recovered from an adult with an advanced solid tumor such as melanoma, head and neck, liver or kidney cancer. Sample: CD4+ or CD8+ T cells sorted from blood, taken in a trial of the OX40 agonist ivuxolimab. The chain recombines TRBV2 with TRBJ2-1, with a tentative D call TRBD1 (5 bases). The CDR3 DNA sequence: TGTTCCAGCAGGGAAGTGGGATCCTACAATGAGCAGTTCTTC. It yields the protein CSSREVGSYNEQFF.